These 24 T cell receptor beta chains were sequenced from one sample in a study of early T cells in non-severe SARS-CoV-2 infection. TCRdb used MiXCR to reprocess the 5' RACE reads, holding one entry per CDR3 protein. The data show about 92,000 distinct CDR3 sequences, roughly 15% seen once. The sample taken for sequencing was whole blood. Every receptor here comes from an adult who was a healthcare worker with PCR-confirmed SARS-CoV-2 infection or an uninfected control (not recorded which).

The J gene is TRBJ2-1, the V gene TRBV20-1; possibly TRBD1 or TRBD2 for D (5 bases each). The CDR3 has 12 residues. V lost 5 bases and J 8 bases, leaving 13 bases between the germline ends. Germline-derived CDR1 and CDR2 are DFQATT and SNEGSKA (reference sequence). The CDR3 reads CSASGRDDEQFF. CDR3 DNA: TGCAGTGCTTCGGGACGAGACGATGAGCAGTTCTTC.

The chain uses TRBV20-1 and TRBJ1-2, with 7 bases aligning to TRBD1. CDR1 and CDR2 (germline): DFQATT, SNEGSKA (reference sequence). This CDR3 region has 15 residues. V was pared by 2 bases and J by 0 bases, with 6 bases of the junction left unmatched. CDR3 amino acids: CSARPSTGPNYGYTF. The CDR3 nucleotides are TGCAGTGCTAGACCATCGACAGGGCCTAACTATGGCTACACCTTC.

To note about this clonotype: One end of the junction varies from germline; a read error may be responsible. This chain links TRBV28 with TRBJ2-2; no reliable D call. The CDR3 is made up of 12 amino acids. The germline V gene encodes CDR1 MDHEN and CDR2 SYDVKM. CDR3 amino acids: CTSMKNTGELFF. DNA of the CDR3: TGTACCAGCATGAAGAACACCGGGGAGCTGTTTTTT. The variable domain in full, with the rest retrieved from reference TRBV28 and TRBJ2-2, is DVKVTQSSRYLVKRTGEKVFLECVQDMDHENMFWYRQDPGLGLRLIYFSYDVKMKEKGDIPEGYSVSREKKERFSLILESASTNQTSMYLCTSMKNTGELFFGEGSRLTVL.

This clonotype came up a few times. The V call is TRBV7-8, the J call TRBJ1-1; D remains ambiguous. The V and J ends lost 3 bases and 0 bases respectively, with 17 bases between them. Germline lookup yields CDR1 SGHVS and CDR2 FQNEAQ. The CDR3 has 17 residues. The CDR3 protein is CASSFRAFAGLNTEAFF. The CDR3 DNA sequence: TGTGCCAGCAGCTTCAGAGCCTTCGCGGGTCTGAACACTGAAGCTTTCTTT.

The J gene is TRBJ2-1, the V gene TRBV5-1, with 12 nucleotides matching TRBD2. The CDR3 has 15 amino acids. CDR1 and CDR2 (germline): SGHRS, YFSETQ. The ends lost 4 bases at V and 5 bases at J; junction bases unmatched: 4. CDR3: CASSPRTSGNNEQFF. The CDR3 DNA reads as TGCGCCAGCAGCCCTCGGACTAGCGGGAACAATGAGCAGTTCTTC.

There are a few counts of this clonotype. The rearrangement joins TRBV11-2 to TRBJ1-2; 7 positions match TRBD1. There are 15 residues in the CDR3. Germline V gene lookup returns CDR1 SGHAT and CDR2 FQNNGV. J was trimmed by 0 bases and V by 5 bases; bases with no gene match: 6. CDR3: CASSTDRLSNYGYTF. The CDR3 coding sequence is TGTGCCAGCAGCACGGACAGGCTCTCTAACTATGGCTACACCTTC.

This clonotype was counted only a few times. The rearrangement links TRBV6-5 to TRBJ1-4; D is perhaps TRBD1 (6 bases). The CDR3 loop spans 14 amino acids. V was pared by 6 bases and J by 5 bases, with 13 bases between. Germline V gene data show CDR1 as MNHEY and CDR2 as SVGAGI. The CDR3 DNA sequence: TGTGCCAGCAGGGCCAGAGGGGGAAATGAAAAACTGTTTTTT. Protein product: CASRARGGNEKLFF.

As concerns this clonotype: The junction differs from germline at one of its ends, possibly a read error. CDR3 residues: CASSENAGELFF. The DNA of the CDR3 is TGTGCCAGCAGTGAGAACGCCGGGGAGCTGTTTTTT. The chain carries TRBV6-5 and TRBJ2-2; D uncertain. Germline lookup yields CDR1 MNHEY and CDR2 SVGAGI. This CDR3 has 12 residues.

In its sample, this clonotype was seen a few times. The chain recombines TRBV20-1 with TRBJ2-7; possibly TRBD1 or TRBD2 for D (5 bases each). Germline lookup yields CDR1 DFQATT and CDR2 SNEGSKA (reference sequence). The CDR3 contains 14 residues. V lost 5 bases and J 0 bases, leaving 14 bases between the germline ends. The CDR3 protein is CSAPGAGLSYEQYF. CDR3 coding DNA: TGCAGTGCTCCCGGGGCGGGTCTCTCCTACGAGCAGTACTTC.

The J gene is TRBJ2-1, the V gene TRBV11-2; D is undetermined. The CDR3 length is 15 residues. CDR1 and CDR2 (germline): SGHAT, FQNNGV. Trimming pared 1 base from V and 1 base from J, leaving 8 bases between. The CDR3 loop reads CASSLGASSYNEQFF. The CDR3, as DNA: TGTGCCAGCAGCTTAGGCGCTTCGTCCTACAATGAGCAGTTCTTC.

A few counts support this clonotype. The V and J genes are TRBV12-3 or TRBV12-4 and TRBJ1-5; no clear D gene. The CDR3 has 15 amino acids. Trimming pared 6 bases from V and 3 bases from J, leaving 15 bases between. The DNA of the CDR3 is TGTGCCAGCAGACCTCCCGGGAGGAACAATCAGCCCCAGCATTTT. Protein sequence: CASRPPGRNNQPQHF.

In nucleotides, the CDR3 is TGCAGTGCTAGAGATGAGATAGCGGGCATCTACGAGCAGTACTTC. It encodes CSARDEIAGIYEQYF. This chain uses TRBV20-1 with TRBJ2-7; the match to TRBD2 covers 7 bases. The CDR3 consists of 15 residues. CDR1 and CDR2 (germline): DFQATT, SNEGSKA (reference sequence). Trimming at V came to 0 bases and at J to 3 bases, leaving 8 bases not matched to a gene.

This clonotype was counted only a few times. The chain combines TRBV5-4 with TRBJ1-1, with D perhaps TRBD1 (5 bases). V was shortened by 4 bases and J by 3 bases, with 16 bases between the two germline ends. Germline V gives CDR1 SGHNT, CDR2 YYREEE (reference sequence). The CDR3 contains 15 residues. The CDR3 loop reads CASSRGTGKDTEAFF. In DNA form, the CDR3 reads TGTGCCAGCAGCCGGGGGACGGGGAAAGACACTGAAGCTTTCTTT. Full variable domain (rest looked up from reference TRBV5-4 and TRBJ1-1): ETGVTQSPTHLIKTRGQQVTLRCSSQSGHNTVSWYQQALGQGPQFIFQYYREEENGRGNFPPRFSGLQFPNYSSELNVNALELDDSALYLCASSRGTGKDTEAFFGQGTRLTVV.

V is TRBV28 and J is TRBJ2-6, with 7 positions matching TRBD1. V shed 7 bases and J 2 bases; nucleotides not matched to a gene: 8. The germline V gene has CDR1 MDHEN and CDR2 SYDVKM. This CDR3 contains 16 residues. The CDR3 DNA reads TGTGCCAGCACTAGGGGGCAGTTAGCTGGGGCCAACGTCCTGACTTTC. It yields the protein CASTRGQLAGANVLTF. Combining the CDR3 with reference TRBV28 and TRBJ2-6 gives the whole variable domain DVKVTQSSRYLVKRTGEKVFLECVQDMDHENMFWYRQDPGLGLRLIYFSYDVKMKEKGDIPEGYSVSREKKERFSLILESASTNQTSMYLCASTRGQLAGANVLTFGAGSRLTVL.

This clonotype came up many times. The V gene is TRBV4-3, the J gene TRBJ1-2; D may be TRBD1 (6 bases). The CDR3 length is 14 residues. The germline V gene has CDR1 LGHNA and CDR2 YSLEER. The V and J ends lost 5 bases and 2 bases respectively, with 12 bases between them. The chain's CDR3 is CASSLGTSNYGYTF. Here the CDR3 DNA reads TGCGCCAGCAGCTTGGGGACATCCAACTATGGCTACACCTTC.

Written as DNA, the CDR3 is TGTGCCAGCAATCGACTCAATACAGGGGCTAGGTACAATGAGCAGTTCTTC. Its protein product is CASNRLNTGARYNEQFF. The J gene is TRBJ2-1, the V gene TRBV6-5; 7 nucleotides match TRBD1. This CDR3 spans 17 amino acids. CDR1 is MNHEY and CDR2 is SVGAGI in the germline V gene. V shed 7 bases, J shed 4 bases, and the junction held 16 bases outside the gene matches.

This clonotype was picked up many times. V usage is TRBV7-9 and J usage is TRBJ2-1; a possible D gene is TRBD1 (6 bases). Trimming pared 5 bases from V and 7 bases from J, leaving 9 bases between. CDR1 and CDR2 (germline): SEHNR, FQNEAQ (reference sequence). The length of the CDR3 is 12 residues. The CDR3 coding sequence is TGTGCCAGCAGCCCGCAGGGGAATGAGCAGTTCTTC. Translating it yields CASSPQGNEQFF.

In its sample, this clonotype was seen a few times. The V gene is TRBV12-3 or TRBV12-4, the J gene TRBJ2-1; 13 bases match TRBD2. V gave up 5 bases and J gave up 5 bases; unmatched junction bases: 6. CDR3 length: 16 amino acids. The CDR3 DNA is TGTGCCAGCAGTCCCTCCGGGACTAGCGGGAACAATGAGCAGTTCTTC. Its translation: CASSPSGTSGNNEQFF.

This chain connects TRBV7-9 to TRBJ2-3; D could derive from TRBD1 or TRBD2 (5 bases each). The CDR3 consists of 11 residues. The germline CDR1 and CDR2 sequences are SEHNR and FQNEAQ (reference sequence). Trimming took 2 bases from V and 11 from J, leaving 8 bases between them. The CDR3 region has the DNA TGTGCCAGCAGCTTAAGTGGGGGGCAGTATTTT. Translation: CASSLSGGQYF.

The chain couples TRBV4-3 to TRBJ1-2; D not resolved. Germline-derived CDR1 and CDR2 are LGHNA and YSLEER. V lost 5 bases, J lost 2 bases, and 21 bases lay in between. This CDR3 has 17 amino acids. The CDR3 loop is CASSIRRGQSLNYGYTF. Written as DNA, the CDR3 is TGCGCCAGCAGCATACGAAGAGGCCAGTCCTTGAACTATGGCTACACCTTC.

This clonotype was seen a few times. The rearrangement joins TRBV29-1 to TRBJ2-7; a possible D gene is TRBD2 (7 bases). V gave up 4 bases and J gave up 4 bases, with 14 bases separating them. This CDR3 is built from 13 residues. Per germline, CDR1 SQVTM and CDR2 ANQGSEA. This CDR3 reads CSVGGGANYEQYF. CDR3 sequence (DNA): TGCAGCGTTGGAGGGGGGGCCAATTACGAGCAGTACTTC.

V gene TRBV12-3 or TRBV12-4 combines with J gene TRBJ2-1; the D is unclear. The length of the CDR3 is 14 residues. The V and J ends lost 3 bases and 7 bases respectively, with 13 bases between them. The DNA for the CDR3 is TGTGCCAGCAGTTTCTTTCGCGACCGGAATGAGCAGTTCTTC. Encoded protein: CASSFFRDRNEQFF.

This clonotype has more than one count but fewer than ten. CDR3 nucleotide sequence: TGTGCCAGTACCCCCCTCGGACAACAGAACACCGGGGAGCTGTTTTTT. This gives the protein CASTPLGQQNTGELFF. J is TRBJ2-2 and V is TRBV19; TRBD1 might be the D (5 bases). Trimming cost V 7 bases and J 1 base, with 16 bases left between them. The CDR3 is 16 residues long. The germline CDR1 and CDR2 sequences are LNHDA and SQIVND (reference sequence). Full variable domain (remainder filled in from reference TRBV19 and TRBJ2-2): DGGITQSPKYLFRKEGQNVTLSCEQNLNHDAMYWYRQDPGQGLRLIYYSQIVNDFQKGDIAEGYSVSREKKESFPLTVTSAQKNPTAFYLCASTPLGQQNTGELFFGEGSRLTVL.

The chain couples TRBV7-2 to TRBJ1-4; D uncertain. This CDR3 spans 14 amino acids. Germline CDR1 and CDR2: SGHTA and FQGNSA. Trimming stripped 5 bases from V and 3 bases from J, with 10 bases between. This CDR3 is CASSPGRANEKLFF. DNA of the CDR3: TGTGCCAGCAGCCCTGGACGGGCTAATGAAAAACTGTTTTTT.